One and the same sample provided the 9 T cell receptor beta chains below, sequenced in a study of response to subunit inactivated influenza vaccine. TCRdb processed the RT-PCR reads anew with MiXCR; each CDR3 protein has one entry. Of about 650,000 distinct CDR3 sequences in the sample, approximately 15% were seen once. The sample in question was PBMCs from blood, obtained 14 days before vaccination. All receptors come from a man between 50 and 59 years old who received an inactivated influenza vaccine.

This clonotype was seen a few times. This chain links TRBV3-1 with TRBJ2-5, with 10 bases matching TRBD1. V shed 0 bases and J 5 bases; nucleotides not matched to a gene: 6. The CDR3 sequence is 16 residues long. The germline CDR1 and CDR2 sequences are LGHDT and YNNKEL (reference sequence). This CDR3 reads CASSQEGTGEGETQYF. Here the CDR3 DNA reads TGTGCCAGCAGCCAAGAAGGGACAGGGGAGGGTGAGACCCAGTACTTC.

The table lists this clonotype with a few counts. The chain couples TRBV4-2 to TRBJ2-2; weak D call: TRBD1 (7 bases). In germline, CDR1 is LGHNA, CDR2 YNFKEQ. This CDR3 comprises 15 residues. Trimming pared 0 bases from V and 7 bases from J, leaving 12 bases between. In nucleotides, the CDR3 is TGTGCCAGCAGCCAAGAATGGCGGGACAGCGGGGAGCTGTTTTTT. Protein: CASSQEWRDSGELFF.

The chain couples TRBV29-1 to TRBJ2-7, with TRBD2 matching over 9 bases. The CDR3 length is 12 residues. Trimming at V came to 7 bases and at J to 7 bases, leaving 8 bases not matched to a gene. CDR1 is SQVTM, CDR2 ANQGSEA, per germline. The CDR3 nucleotides are TGCAGCGCCCTTAGCGGGAGAGGGGAGCAGTACTTC. This gives the protein CSALSGRGEQYF.

This clonotype appeared a few times. The gene calls are TRBV25-1 and TRBJ2-5; D is perhaps TRBD2 (6 bases). With 5 bases removed from V and 1 base from J, the gap between germline ends came to 11 bases. The CDR3 is 14 residues long. Germline V gene lookup returns CDR1 MGHDK and CDR2 SYGVNS. CDR3 DNA sequence: TGTGCCAGCAGTCAACTAGCCATCCAAGAGACCCAGTACTTC. Its translation: CASSQLAIQETQYF. The variable domain in full, completed from reference TRBV25-1 and TRBJ2-5, reads EADIYQTPRYLVIGTGKKITLECSQTMGHDKMYWYQQDPGMELHLIHYSYGVNSTEKGDLSSESTVSRIRTEHFPLTLESARPSHTSQYLCASSQLAIQETQYFGPGTRLLVL.

The rearrangement links TRBV20-1 to TRBJ2-1; 8 bases agree with TRBD1. After removal of 3 bases from V and 2 bases from J, the junction contained 6 bases not matched to a gene. Germline V lookup: CDR1 DFQATT, CDR2 SNEGSKA (reference sequence). This CDR3 region has 15 residues. In DNA, the CDR3 is TGCAGTGCTAGGGCAGGGGGCCTCCCCTACAATGAGCAGTTCTTC. Its protein product is CSARAGGLPYNEQFF.

This clonotype was found a few times. This chain connects TRBV6-1 to TRBJ2-3; TRBD2 agrees at 15 bases. The CDR3 totals 15 residues. V shed 4 bases and J 4 bases; nucleotides not matched to a gene: 0. The V gene's germline CDR1 is MNHNS and CDR2 SASEGT. The CDR3 region is CASSGTSGGADTQYF. Here the CDR3 DNA reads TGTGCCAGCAGTGGGACTAGCGGGGGGGCAGATACGCAGTATTTT.

The chain employs TRBV30 and TRBJ2-7; either TRBD1 or TRBD2 may fit D (5 bases each). The V end lost 3 bases, the J end lost 2 bases, and 11 bases lay between the germline ends. The CDR3 consists of 13 residues. CDR1 and CDR2 (germline): GTSNPN, SVGIG (reference sequence). For the CDR3, the DNA is TGTGCCTGGAGACGGGGCGGCGCCTACGAGCAGTACTTC. Its translation: CAWRRGGAYEQYF.

There are a few counts of this clonotype. V and J are TRBV7-2 and TRBJ2-3; a weak D match, TRBD1 (6 bases). The CDR3 has 14 amino acids. Trimming stripped 3 bases from V and 3 bases from J, with 10 bases between. Germline-derived CDR1 and CDR2 are SGHTA and FQGNSA. CDR3 residues: CASSFGTKTDTQYF. CDR3 in DNA: TGTGCCAGCAGCTTCGGGACAAAAACAGATACGCAGTATTTT.

The chain recombines TRBV10-3 with TRBJ2-5; TRBD2 is a possible D gene (6 bases). The V end was cut by 4 bases, the J end by 1 base, with 7 bases between. The CDR3 covers 13 residues. Germline loops: CDR1 ENHRY, CDR2 SYGVKD. The CDR3 nucleotides are TGTGCCATCAGTGGCGGGGTCCAAGAGACCCAGTACTTC. Amino acid sequence: CAISGGVQETQYF.